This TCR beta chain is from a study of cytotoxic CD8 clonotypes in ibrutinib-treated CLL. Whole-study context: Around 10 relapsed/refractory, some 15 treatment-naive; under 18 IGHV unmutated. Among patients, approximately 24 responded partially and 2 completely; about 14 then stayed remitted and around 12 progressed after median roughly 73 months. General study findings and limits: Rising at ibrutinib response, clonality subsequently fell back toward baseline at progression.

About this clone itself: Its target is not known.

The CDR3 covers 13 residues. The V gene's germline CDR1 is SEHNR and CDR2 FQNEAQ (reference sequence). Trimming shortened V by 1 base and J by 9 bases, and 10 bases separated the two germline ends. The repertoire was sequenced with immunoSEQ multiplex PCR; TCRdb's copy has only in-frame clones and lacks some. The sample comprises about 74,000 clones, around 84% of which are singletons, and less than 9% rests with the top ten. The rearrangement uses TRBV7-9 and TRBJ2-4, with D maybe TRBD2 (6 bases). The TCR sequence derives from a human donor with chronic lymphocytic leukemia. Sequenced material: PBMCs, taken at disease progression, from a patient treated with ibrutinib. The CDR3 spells CASSLGREFIQYF. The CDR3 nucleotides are TGTGCCAGCAGCTTAGGGCGGGAATTCATTCAGTACTTC.